A selection of T cell receptor beta chains follows, all from one sample in a study of blood T cells in healthy people across ages. Each CDR3 protein is one row after TCRdb ran MiXCR on the 5' RACE reads. In the table there are 750,000 to 850,000 distinct CDR3 sequences, around a quarter of which are singletons. The data also belong to a second study, concerning T cells of mothers and their children.

Sequenced: blood. The receptors come from a boy aged 5-17 years in good health. CDR3s include the opening cysteine and the closing phenylalanine or tryptophan. The order of the fields is CDR3 length, D gene, V gene, J gene, CDR3 protein. A D gene is named only where the DNA matches it firmly.

15	NA	TRBV28	TRBJ1-5	CASTLGLHSNQPQHF
13	NA	TRBV5-6	TRBJ2-7	CASSFRNSYEQYF
14	NA	TRBV15	TRBJ2-1	CATSRPTYYNEQFF
18	NA	TRBV7-9	TRBJ2-7	CASNLVPGRDVSSYEQYF
14	NA	TRBV6-2/TRBV6-3	TRBJ2-4	CAGSYVGGVNIQYF
15	TRBD1	TRBV7-8	TRBJ2-5	CASSYGTADLGTQYF
16	TRBD2	TRBV28	TRBJ2-5	CASSWMGREQGETQYF
15	NA	TRBV20-1	TRBJ2-7	CSARAGTLSSYEQYF
14	TRBD1	TRBV28	NA	CASSRMDREDEQYF
12	TRBD1	TRBV13	TRBJ1-2	CASRPTGVGYTF
16	NA	TRBV7-9	TRBJ2-5	CASSLGGGGGTETQYF
15	NA	TRBV20-1	TRBJ2-5	CSAREAGLGQETQYF
11	NA	TRBV2	TRBJ2-3	CAGGTPATQYF
13	TRBD1	TRBV27	TRBJ2-5	CASSPGQGFIQYF
13	NA	TRBV2	TRBJ1-1	CASRVDRTAEAFF
15	NA	TRBV20-1	TRBJ2-5	CSARPTGGRGETQYF
16	TRBD2	TRBV9	TRBJ2-3	CASSVRTSVLSDTQYF
15	NA	TRBV6-5	TRBJ2-1	CASSYRASPPGEQFF
17	TRBD1	TRBV28	TRBJ2-1	CASSLIFGQGPANEQFF
13	TRBD1	TRBV29-1	TRBJ1-2	CSVSTGLDYGYTF
13	NA	TRBV12-3/TRBV12-4	TRBJ1-4	CASSGQTNEKLFF
13	TRBD1	TRBV7-9	NA	CASGSNDRDEQYF
14	NA	TRBV3-1	TRBJ2-7	CAGSQDSPGSLMYF
15	NA	TRBV20-1	TRBJ1-2	CSARDMPGINYGYTF
14	NA	TRBV6-5	TRBJ2-6	CASTMGSGANVLTF
15	TRBD1	TRBV6-2/TRBV6-3	TRBJ2-7	CASSYSDRVSYEQYF
16	NA	TRBV28	TRBJ1-4	CASSSSAQAFNEKLFF
13	NA	TRBV11-3	TRBJ2-5	CASSLSWQETQYF
15	TRBD1	TRBV25-1	TRBJ2-5	CASSPLGQGPETQYF
17	NA	TRBV29-1	TRBJ2-3	CSVETLSPGPVTDTQYF
14	TRBD1	TRBV12-3/TRBV12-4	TRBJ1-1	CASSYRGLNTEAFF
16	TRBD2	TRBV5-1	NA	CASSPRGGDGTYEQYF
13	NA	TRBV12-3/TRBV12-4	TRBJ1-1	CASSLTGREGAFF
14	NA	TRBV7-2	TRBJ2-4	CASSLEPAKNIQYF
16	TRBD2	TRBV4-3	TRBJ2-3	CASSQDLLAGEDTQYF
14	TRBD2	TRBV7-9	TRBJ2-1	CASSFSREEDEQFF
19	NA	TRBV5-1	TRBJ2-3	CASSFAGRPGTAGTDTQYF
16	TRBD2	TRBV7-2	TRBJ2-5	CASSQLAGGIVETQYF
13	NA	TRBV27	TRBJ2-7	CASSITGWGEQYF
12	NA	TRBV29-1	TRBJ1-2	CSAGGAIYGYTF
15	NA	TRBV13	NA	CASAREEGPDNEQFF
14	NA	TRBV7-9	TRBJ1-6	CASSLAAAGATLHF
13	TRBD2	TRBV20-1	TRBJ2-7	CSARASGSYEQYF